This is a list of T cell receptor beta chains from one sample in a study of cytomegalovirus exposure and HLA in healthy donors. Clones were read by immunoSEQ multiplex PCR, and TCRdb kept only the in-frame ones, dropping some. The sample has 150,000 to 200,000 clones; 77% are singletons. Sequencing was carried out using PBMCs. These receptors were collected from a woman aged 30 to 39 in good health and CMV-seronegative. Each CDR3 is given without its conserved first and last residue. Clone size is stated in some rows and not others, as once, few, many or a class when expanded.

V gene	J gene	clone size	CDR3 protein
TRBV7-9	TRBJ1-1	-	ASSNLAVLTEAF
TRBV5-4	TRBJ2-7	-	ASAADRPSEQY
TRBV30	TRBJ1-6	once	AWRDPGQVQSPLH
TRBV25-1	TRBJ2-3	-	ASSEFSGDRGQDTQY
TRBV14	TRBJ1-2	-	ASSPSYRTDYGYT
TRBV2	TRBJ2-5	-	ASNNFGTNQETQY
TRBV19	TRBJ1-5	few	ASSTWGQGAGSNQPQH
TRBV5-1	TRBJ1-1	-	ASSLEGVLTEAF
TRBV2	TRBJ2-3	few	ASSASGGGTDTQY
TRBV10-3	TRBJ1-1	-	AISESGRKNTEAF
TRBV5-1	TRBJ2-7	-	ASSLWTSGRASYEQY
TRBV10-3	TRBJ2-4	few	AISEGGLAKNIQY
TRBV7-9	TRBJ1-4	-	ASSEGYATNEKLF
TRBV5-4	TRBJ1-2	-	ASSLDRNYGYT
TRBV18	TRBJ2-7	-	ASSPLRQGVRVYEQY
TRBV7-6	TRBJ2-1	once	ASSSHRDRAIAGNEQF
TRBV7-3	TRBJ1-1	once	ASSVTGTDTEAF
TRBV6-1	TRBJ2-1	once	ASSEGGQWEQF
TRBV9	TRBJ2-1	-	ASSPRDRTYNEQF
TRBV29-1	TRBJ2-2	once	SVEGAAGLTGELF
TRBV25-1	TRBJ2-1	-	ASSGSGRYNEQF
TRBV4-2	TRBJ1-1	-	ASSPTPQLLMNTEAF
TRBV7-2	TRBJ2-7	once	ASSLATSGRTLAYEQY
TRBV5-1	TRBJ1-5	-	ASSLGGAGNQPQH
TRBV7-3	TRBJ2-7	-	ASSPFPQGANEQY
TRBV5-1	TRBJ2-2	few	ASSLLVDTGELF
TRBV28	TRBJ2-7	-	ASREVSGRVHWEQY
TRBV27	TRBJ2-1	-	ASSQASGRVNEQF
TRBV19	TRBJ1-2	-	ASSPSGQTYYGYT
TRBV5-1	TRBJ2-7	-	ASSLVPGDEQY
TRBV4-1	TRBJ2-3	-	ASSQAGVNTQY
TRBV2	TRBJ1-1	-	ASKGNLNTEAF
TRBV6-5	TRBJ2-3	-	ASNQQGPGTDTQY
TRBV9	TRBJ2-3	-	ASSVVPTSGGNTDTQY
TRBV4-3	TRBJ2-2	-	ASSNPFGGAGTGELF
TRBV19	TRBJ1-5	-	ASRGRYNSNQPQH
TRBV27	TRBJ1-2	-	ASWSGGAGGYT
TRBV7-9	TRBJ1-1	-	ASSYQGGNTEAF
TRBV7-9	TRBJ1-1	few	ASSNKRIEDTEAF
TRBV2	TRBJ1-3	-	ASSLLEGNTIY
TRBV5-1	TRBJ1-2	few	ASSLLQGTNYGYT
TRBV27	TRBJ1-2	-	ASSPRRQGAAGYT
TRBV5-1	TRBJ2-3	-	ASSLGADSTDTQY
TRBV19	TRBJ1-1	-	ASSISTGLEAF
TRBV11-2	TRBJ2-7	-	ASSGTGFEQY
TRBV2	TRBJ2-7	-	ASWGGGTGSFAYEQY
TRBV30	TRBJ1-2	-	AWSLTSRQPIYGYT
TRBV7-9	TRBJ1-2	-	ASSHWTGGNGGYT
TRBV7-9	TRBJ1-2	-	ASSPREAGVSAYGYT
TRBV6-6	TRBJ1-6	-	ASSPGTGASPLH
TRBV7-2	TRBJ1-2	-	ASSFDRGRYP